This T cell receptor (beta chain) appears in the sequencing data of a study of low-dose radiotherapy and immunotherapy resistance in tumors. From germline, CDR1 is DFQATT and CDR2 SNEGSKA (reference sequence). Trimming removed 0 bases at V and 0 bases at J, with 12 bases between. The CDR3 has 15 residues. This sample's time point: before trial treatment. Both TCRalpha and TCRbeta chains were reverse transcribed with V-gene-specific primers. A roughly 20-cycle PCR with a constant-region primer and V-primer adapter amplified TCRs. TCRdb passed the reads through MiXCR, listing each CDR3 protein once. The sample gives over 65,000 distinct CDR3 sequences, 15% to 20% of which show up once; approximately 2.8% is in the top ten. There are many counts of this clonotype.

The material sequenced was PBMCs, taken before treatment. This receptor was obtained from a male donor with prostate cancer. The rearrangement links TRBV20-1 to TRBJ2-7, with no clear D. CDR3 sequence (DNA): TGCAGTGCTAGAGATGAAGTCTTAAGCTCCTACGAGCAGTACTTC. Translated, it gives CSARDEVLSSYEQYF.